This TCR beta chain was retrieved from a study of a mutant IDH1 vaccine in newly diagnosed glioma. Regarding time point: week 5, during vaccination. Topical imiquimod was applied with each vaccine dose, which held 300 ug of mutant IDH1 20-mer peptide. Measured with immunoSEQ multiplex PCR; TCRdb has only the in-frame clones, and not every one. This table holds 75,000 to 85,000 clones, 90% to 95% found once. The germline V gene encodes CDR1 SGHRS and CDR2 YFSETQ. This CDR3 spans 14 amino acids. V shed 4 bases, J shed 2 bases, and the junction held 5 bases outside the gene matches. Remarks on this clone: What it recognizes is unknown.

This chain joins TRBV5-1 and TRBJ2-7; TRBD2 agrees at 8 bases. This sample comprised PBMCs, obtained from a glioma patient whose treatment included an IDH1 peptide vaccine. The TCR originated in a woman between 45 and 65 years old with glioma. In DNA form, the CDR3 reads TGCGCCAGCAGCGCCGGGAGGGACCCCTACGAGCAGTACTTC. Protein: CASSAGRDPYEQYF.